The entry that follows covers one TCR beta chain sequence. Using immunoSEQ multiplex PCR, the repertoire was profiled, and TCRdb retains in-frame clones only, with some absent. Here the sample spans 100,000 or so clones, approximately 92% being singletons. The sample originates from a study of T cell changes during pregnancy in multiple sclerosis. The clonotype originates from a female donor with multiple sclerosis, enrolled in a pregnancy study. Sequenced here: peripheral blood, sampled in the second trimester of pregnancy.

The CDR3 loop reads CASSRQGATNEKLFF. CDR3 nucleotides: TGCGCCAGCAGCCGCCAGGGGGCAACTAATGAAAAACTGTTTTTT. The chain uses TRBV4-1 and TRBJ1-4, with 7 bases fitting TRBD1. V trimming: 4 bases; J trimming: 0 bases; junction bases outside the gene matches: 2. The germline V gene encodes CDR1 MGHRA and CDR2 YSYEKL. The CDR3 spans 15 residues.